This record covers a single T cell receptor beta chain. Antigen unknown. The CDR3 extends over 17 amino acids. Unmatched junction bases numbered 15, after V lost 5 bases and J lost 10 bases. The germline V gene encodes CDR1 SGHTA and CDR2 FQGNSA. These data originate in a study of T-cell memory formation after mild COVID-19. Study as a whole: The TCR clusters were mostly specific to one donor. Study-wide points: The study found contracting CD4+ clones mainly in CM and EM and contracting CD8+ clones in EMRA. Balance between CD4 and CD8 was seen in clones contracting day 15 to 85, and a CD4+ lean was seen in later expanders.

The 5'RACE method, run with constant-segment primers, produced TCR alpha and TCR beta cDNA libraries (carrying sample barcodes and UMIs). TCRdb used MiXCR to reprocess the 5' RACE reads, holding one entry per CDR3 protein. The profile shows about 280,000 distinct CDR3 sequences, roughly 8.2% of them singletons. The TCR comes from a man between 18 and 29 years old who had mild COVID-19 (a few samples of this study predate the infection). Cell type and time point are not known. Sequenced input: PBMCs or a T cell subset sorted from them (not recorded which). This rearrangement joins TRBV7-2 to TRBJ1-4; 11 positions match TRBD1. CDR3 DNA: TGTGCCAGCAGCCGAGGCCGAGTGAGGACAGGGGGCGGAAAACTGTTTTTT. The encoded protein is CASSRGRVRTGGGKLFF.